The clone carrying this T cell receptor beta chain was seen a few times. Germline V lookup: CDR1 LNHDA, CDR2 SQIVND (reference sequence). V lost 3 bases and J lost 4, with 13 bases in between. The CDR3 sequence is 15 residues long. The sample comes from a study of blood T cell repertoires in COVID-19. Overall study context: Samples taken during acute and convalescent COVID-19 were collected in the United States, Italy and Spain. PBMCs, B-cell-depleted T cells, or T cells provided the cDNA or gDNA that made up the material.

The authors' processing: For nucleated cells, counts were estimated from reference gene primer amplification. Assay used: immunoSEQ multiplex PCR; TCRdb lists only in-frame clones, some missing. The DNA gave D and trimming, while V, J and clone size come from that table. The top ten hold 9.5% to 15% of the sample, which has about 130,000 clones, 84% seen once. The material sequenced was peripheral blood. The sequence was collected from a woman aged 25 to 45 who had recovered from COVID-19. The rearrangement uses TRBV19 and TRBJ1-5; D may be TRBD1 (5 bases). CDR3 in DNA: TGTGCCAGTAGTATTAATGGGGCGAAAAATCAGCCCCAGCATTTT. Amino acid sequence: CASSINGAKNQPQHF.